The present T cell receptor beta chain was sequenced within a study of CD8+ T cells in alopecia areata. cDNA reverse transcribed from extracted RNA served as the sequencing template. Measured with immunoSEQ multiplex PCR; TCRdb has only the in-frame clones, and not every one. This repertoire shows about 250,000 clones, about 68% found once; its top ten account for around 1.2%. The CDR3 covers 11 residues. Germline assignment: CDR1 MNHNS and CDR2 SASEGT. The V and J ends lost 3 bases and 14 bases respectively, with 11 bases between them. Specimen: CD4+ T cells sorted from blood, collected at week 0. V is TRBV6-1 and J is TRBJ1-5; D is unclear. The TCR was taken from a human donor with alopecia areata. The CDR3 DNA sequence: TGTGCCAGCAGTGAGGCTAGAGGCAAGCATTTT. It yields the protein CASSEARGKHF.